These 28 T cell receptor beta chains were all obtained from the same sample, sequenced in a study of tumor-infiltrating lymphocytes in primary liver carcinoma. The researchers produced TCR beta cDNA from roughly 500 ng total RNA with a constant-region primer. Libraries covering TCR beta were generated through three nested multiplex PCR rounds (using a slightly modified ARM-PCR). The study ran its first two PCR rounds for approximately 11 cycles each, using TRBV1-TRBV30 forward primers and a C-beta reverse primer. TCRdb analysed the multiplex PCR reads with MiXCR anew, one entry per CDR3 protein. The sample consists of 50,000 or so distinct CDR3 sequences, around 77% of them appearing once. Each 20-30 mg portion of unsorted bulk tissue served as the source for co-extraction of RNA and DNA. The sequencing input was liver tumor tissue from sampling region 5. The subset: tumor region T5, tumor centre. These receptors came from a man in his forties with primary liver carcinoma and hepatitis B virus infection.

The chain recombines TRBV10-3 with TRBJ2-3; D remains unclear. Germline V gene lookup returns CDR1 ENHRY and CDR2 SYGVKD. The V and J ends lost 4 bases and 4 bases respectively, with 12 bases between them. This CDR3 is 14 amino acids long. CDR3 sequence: CAISVTTYSDTQYF. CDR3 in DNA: TGTGCCATCAGTGTGACGACCTACTCAGATACGCAGTATTTT.

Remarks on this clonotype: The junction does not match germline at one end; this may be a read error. The chain's CDR3 is CARSLGDSNQPQHF. CDR3 coding DNA: TGTGCCAGGAGCTTAGGGGATAGCAATCAGCCCCAGCATTTT. The chain couples TRBV13 to TRBJ1-5, with D tentatively TRBD1 (5 bases). The CDR3 loop spans 14 amino acids. Germline values: CDR1 PRHDT, CDR2 FYEKMQ (reference sequence).

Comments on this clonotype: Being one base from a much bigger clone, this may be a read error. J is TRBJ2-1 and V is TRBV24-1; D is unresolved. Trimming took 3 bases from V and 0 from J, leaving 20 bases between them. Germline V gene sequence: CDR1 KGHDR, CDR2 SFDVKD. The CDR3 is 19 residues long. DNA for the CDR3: TGTGCCACCAGTGATCCAACCGCCTCCTCAGTGGGCTCCTACAATGAGCAGTTCTTC. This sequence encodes CATSDPTASSVGSYNEQFF.

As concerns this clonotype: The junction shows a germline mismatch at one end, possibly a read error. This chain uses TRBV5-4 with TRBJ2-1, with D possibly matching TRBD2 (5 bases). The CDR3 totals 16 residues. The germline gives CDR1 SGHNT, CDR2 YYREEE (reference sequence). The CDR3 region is CASSSIAASSYNEQLF. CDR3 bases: TGTGCCAGCAGCTCCATTGCGGCTAGCTCCTACAATGAGCAGCTCTTC.

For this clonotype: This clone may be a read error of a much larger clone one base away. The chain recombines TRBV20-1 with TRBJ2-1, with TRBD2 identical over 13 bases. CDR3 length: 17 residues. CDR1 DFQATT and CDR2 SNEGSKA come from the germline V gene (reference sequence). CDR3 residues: CNARTSGGLSSYNEQFF. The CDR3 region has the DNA TGCAATGCTAGGACTAGCGGGGGCCTGAGCTCCTACAATGAGCAGTTCTTC.

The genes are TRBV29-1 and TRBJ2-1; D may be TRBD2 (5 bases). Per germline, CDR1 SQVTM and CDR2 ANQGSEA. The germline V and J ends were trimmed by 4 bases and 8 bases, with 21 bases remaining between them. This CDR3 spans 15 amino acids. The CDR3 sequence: CSVGGPALEGYEQFF. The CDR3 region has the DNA TGCAGCGTTGGGGGTCCAGCGCTTGAGGGCTATGAGCAGTTCTTC.

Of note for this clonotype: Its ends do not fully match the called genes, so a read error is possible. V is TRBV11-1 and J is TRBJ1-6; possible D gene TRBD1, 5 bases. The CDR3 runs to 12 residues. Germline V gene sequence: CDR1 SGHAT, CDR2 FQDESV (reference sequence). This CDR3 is CASRTLVSHLHF. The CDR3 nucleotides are TGTGCCAGCCGGACACTGGTTTCACACCTCCACTTT. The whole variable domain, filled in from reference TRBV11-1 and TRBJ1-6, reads EAEVAQSPRYKITEKSQAVAFWCDPISGHATLYWYRQILGQGPELLVQFQDESVVDDSQLPKDRFSAERLKGVDSTLKIQPAELGDSAMYLCASRTLVSHLHFGNGTRLTVT.

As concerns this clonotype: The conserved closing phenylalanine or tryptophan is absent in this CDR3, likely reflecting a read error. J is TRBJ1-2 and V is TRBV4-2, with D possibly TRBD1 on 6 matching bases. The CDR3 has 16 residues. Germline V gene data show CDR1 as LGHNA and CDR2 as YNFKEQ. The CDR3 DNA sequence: TGTGCCAACAGCCAAGCAGGGGCGGGAGATAACTATGGCTACACCATC. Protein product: CANSQAGAGDNYGYTI.

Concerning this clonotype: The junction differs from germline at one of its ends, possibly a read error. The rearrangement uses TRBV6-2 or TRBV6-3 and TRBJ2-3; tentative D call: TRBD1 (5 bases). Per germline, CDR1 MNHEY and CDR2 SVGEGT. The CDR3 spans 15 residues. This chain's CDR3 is CGSSRQRTLLDTQCF. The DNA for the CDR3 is TGTGGCAGCAGTAGACAAAGGACACTTTTGGATACGCAGTGTTTT.

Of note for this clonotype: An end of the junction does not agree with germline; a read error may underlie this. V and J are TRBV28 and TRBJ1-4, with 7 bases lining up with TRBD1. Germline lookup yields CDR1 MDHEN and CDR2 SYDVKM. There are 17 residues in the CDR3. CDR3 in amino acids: CANSFGDRFATNERLFF. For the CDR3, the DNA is TGTGCCAACAGTTTTGGGGACAGATTTGCAACTAATGAAAGACTGTTTTTT. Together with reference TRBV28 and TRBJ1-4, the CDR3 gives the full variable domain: DVKVTQSSRYLVKRTGEKVFLECVQDMDHENMFWYRQDPGLGLRLIYFSYDVKMKEKGDIPEGYSVSREKKERFSLILESASTNQTSMYLCANSFGDRFATNERLFFGSGTQLSVL.

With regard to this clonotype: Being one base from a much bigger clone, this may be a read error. In nucleotides, the CDR3 is TGTGCCACCAGCAGAGGACGAGACCAAACCTGGAATGAGCAGTTCTTC. Protein product: CATSRGRDQTWNEQFF. The chain employs TRBV15 and TRBJ2-1; the D is unclear. Germline V gives CDR1 LNHNV, CDR2 YYDKDF (reference sequence). The length of the CDR3 is 16 residues. Trimming took off 1 base at V and 7 bases at J, with 17 bases between the two ends.

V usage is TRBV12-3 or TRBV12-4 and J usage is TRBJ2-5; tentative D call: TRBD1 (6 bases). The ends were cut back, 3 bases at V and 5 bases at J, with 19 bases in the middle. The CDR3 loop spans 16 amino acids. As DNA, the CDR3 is TGTGCCAGCAGTTTGGGGATTGGGGGCCTTCGGGAGACCCAGTACTTC. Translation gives CASSLGIGGLRETQYF.

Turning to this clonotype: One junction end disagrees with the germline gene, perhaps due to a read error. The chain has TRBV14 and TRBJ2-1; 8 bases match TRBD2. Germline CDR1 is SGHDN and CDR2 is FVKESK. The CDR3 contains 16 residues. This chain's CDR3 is CASSALAGWANNEQFF. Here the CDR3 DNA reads TGTGCCAGCAGTGCCTTAGCGGGATGGGCAAACAATGAGCAGTTTTTC. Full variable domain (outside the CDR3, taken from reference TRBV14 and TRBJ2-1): EAGVTQFPSHSVIEKGQTVTLRCDPISGHDNLYWYRRVMGKEIKFLLHFVKESKQDESGMPNNRFLAERTGGTYSTLKVQPAELEDSGVYFCASSALAGWANNEQFFGPGTRLTVL.

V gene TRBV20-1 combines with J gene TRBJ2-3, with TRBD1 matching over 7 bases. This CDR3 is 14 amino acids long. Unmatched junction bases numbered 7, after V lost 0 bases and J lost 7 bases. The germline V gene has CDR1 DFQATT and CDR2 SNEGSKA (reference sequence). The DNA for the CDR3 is TGCAGTGCTAGAGATGGTTCAGGGGGAAATACGCAGTATTTT. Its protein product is CSARDGSGGNTQYF.

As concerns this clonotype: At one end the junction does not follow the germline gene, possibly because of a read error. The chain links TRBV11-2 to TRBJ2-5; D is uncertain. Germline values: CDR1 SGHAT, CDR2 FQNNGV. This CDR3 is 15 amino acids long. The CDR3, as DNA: TGTGCAAGTAGCCCCGTCGGGCTAGTCCCAGAGACCCATTACTTC. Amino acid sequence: CASSPVGLVPETHYF.

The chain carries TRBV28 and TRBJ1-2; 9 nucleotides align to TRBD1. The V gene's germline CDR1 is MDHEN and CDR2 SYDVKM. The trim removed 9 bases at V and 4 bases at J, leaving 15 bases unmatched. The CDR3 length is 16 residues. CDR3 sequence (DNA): TGTGCCAGAGGTACACCCCCCGGGACAGGGACCTATGGCTACACCTTC. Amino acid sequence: CARGTPPGTGTYGYTF.

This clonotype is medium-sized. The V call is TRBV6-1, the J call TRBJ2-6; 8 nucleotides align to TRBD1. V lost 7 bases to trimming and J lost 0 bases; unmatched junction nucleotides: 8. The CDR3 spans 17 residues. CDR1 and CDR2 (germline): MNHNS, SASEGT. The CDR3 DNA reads TGTGCCAGCACCGAGACAGGGGCCCTCTCTGGGGCCAACGTCCTGACTTTC. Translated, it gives CASTETGALSGANVLTF.

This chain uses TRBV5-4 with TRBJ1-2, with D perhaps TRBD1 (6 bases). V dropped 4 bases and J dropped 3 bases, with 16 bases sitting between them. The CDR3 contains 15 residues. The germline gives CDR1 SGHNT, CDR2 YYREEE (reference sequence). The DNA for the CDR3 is TGTGCCAGCAGCCCGGGGGGGGCAATTGACTATGGCTACACCTTC. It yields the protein CASSPGGAIDYGYTF.

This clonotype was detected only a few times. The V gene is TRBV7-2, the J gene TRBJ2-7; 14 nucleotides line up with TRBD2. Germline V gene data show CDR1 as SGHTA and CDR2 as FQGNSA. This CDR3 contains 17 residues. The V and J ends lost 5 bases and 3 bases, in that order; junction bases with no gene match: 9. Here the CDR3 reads CASSGRTSGRSHYEQYF. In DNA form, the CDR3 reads TGTGCCAGCAGCGGGAGGACTAGCGGGAGGTCCCACTACGAGCAGTACTTC. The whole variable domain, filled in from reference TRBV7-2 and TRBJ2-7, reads GAGVSQSPSNKVTEKGKDVELRCDPISGHTALYWYRQSLGQGLEFLIYFQGNSAPDKSGLPSDRFSAERTGGSVSTLTIQRTQQEDSAVYLCASSGRTSGRSHYEQYFGPGTRLTVT.

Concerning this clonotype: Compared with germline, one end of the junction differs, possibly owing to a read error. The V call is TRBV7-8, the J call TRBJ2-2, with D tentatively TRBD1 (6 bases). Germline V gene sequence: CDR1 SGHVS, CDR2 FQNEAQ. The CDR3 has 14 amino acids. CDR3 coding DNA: TGTGCTAGCAGCTACAGGGTCAACACCGGGGAGCCGTTTTTT. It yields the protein CASSYRVNTGEPFF.

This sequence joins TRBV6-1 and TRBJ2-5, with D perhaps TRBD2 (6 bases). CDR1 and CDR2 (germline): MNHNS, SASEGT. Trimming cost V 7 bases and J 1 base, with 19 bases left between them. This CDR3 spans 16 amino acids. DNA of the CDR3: TGTGCCAGCACCTTTGGAGAGCGGGTCGGCCAAGAGACCCAGTACTTC. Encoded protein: CASTFGERVGQETQYF.

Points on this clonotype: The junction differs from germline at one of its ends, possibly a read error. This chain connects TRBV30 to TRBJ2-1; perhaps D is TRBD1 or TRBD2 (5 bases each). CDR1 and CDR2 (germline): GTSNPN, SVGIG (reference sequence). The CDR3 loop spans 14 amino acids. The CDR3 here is CAWRSRVSYNEQFF. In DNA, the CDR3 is TGCGCCTGGAGGTCCAGGGTATCATACAATGAGCAGTTCTTC.

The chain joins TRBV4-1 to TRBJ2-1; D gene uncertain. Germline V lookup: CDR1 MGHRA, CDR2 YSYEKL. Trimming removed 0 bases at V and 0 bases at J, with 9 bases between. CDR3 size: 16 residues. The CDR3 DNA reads TGCGCCAGCAGCCAAGATCAGAGCCCCTCCTACAATGAGCAGTTCTTC. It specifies CASSQDQSPSYNEQFF.

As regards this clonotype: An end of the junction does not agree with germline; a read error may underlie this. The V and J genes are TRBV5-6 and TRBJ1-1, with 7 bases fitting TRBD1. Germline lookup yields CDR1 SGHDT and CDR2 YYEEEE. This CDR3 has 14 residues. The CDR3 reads CASSVPQGWTEAFF. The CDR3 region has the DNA TGTGCCAGCAGCGTACCACAGGGGTGGACTGAAGCATTCTTT.

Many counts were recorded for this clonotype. The CDR3 region has the DNA TGTGCCAGCAGTCAAGGACAGGGGGCATCTGGGGCCAACGTCCTGACTTTC. It codes for CASSQGQGASGANVLTF. The gene calls are TRBV5-4 and TRBJ2-6, with 11 bases identical to TRBD1. This CDR3 has 17 residues. With V trimmed by 5 bases and J by 1 base, 5 bases remained unmatched. CDR1 is SGHNT and CDR2 is YYREEE in the germline V gene (reference sequence).

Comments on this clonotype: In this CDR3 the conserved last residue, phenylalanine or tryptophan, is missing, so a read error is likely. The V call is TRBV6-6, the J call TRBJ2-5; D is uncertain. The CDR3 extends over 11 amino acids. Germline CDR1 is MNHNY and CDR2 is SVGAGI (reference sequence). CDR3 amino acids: CTSSPQETQYH. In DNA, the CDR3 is TGTACCAGCAGTCCTCAAGAGACCCAGTACCAC.

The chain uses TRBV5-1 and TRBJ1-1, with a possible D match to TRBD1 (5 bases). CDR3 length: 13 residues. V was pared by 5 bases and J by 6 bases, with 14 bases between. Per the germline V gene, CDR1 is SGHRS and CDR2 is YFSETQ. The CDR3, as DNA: TGCGCCAGCAGTCGAAAGGGGAGCCCTGAAGCTTTCTTT. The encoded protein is CASSRKGSPEAFF.

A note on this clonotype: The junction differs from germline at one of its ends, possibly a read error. The CDR3 reads CDSSQRRGRGTDTKYF. The CDR3 coding sequence is TGTGACAGCAGCCAACGACGGGGGAGAGGGACAGATACGAAGTATTTT. The chain joins TRBV14 to TRBJ2-3; perhaps TRBD1 as D (7 bases). The CDR3 is 16 residues long. Germline-derived CDR1 and CDR2 are SGHDN and FVKESK.